The subject of this entry is one T cell receptor beta chain. How the authors handled the data: Scientists estimated how many nucleated cells there were by amplifying reference gene primers. The assay was immunoSEQ multiplex PCR, and TCRdb's table has in-frame clones only and misses some. Clonal size and the V and J genes are those of that table, whereas D and trimming came from the DNA. The table includes roughly 250,000 clones, more than 70% detected once. These data originate in a study of blood T cell repertoires in COVID-19. CDR3 length: 18 amino acids. V was clipped by 0 bases and J by 5 bases; unmatched bases: 5. Germline CDR1 reads LGHNA; CDR2 reads YSLEER.

This clonotype was sampled from a woman aged 40 to 49 who had recovered from COVID-19. The chain joins TRBV4-3 to TRBJ2-3, with 16 bases that match TRBD2. Sequenced: peripheral blood. The chain's CDR3 is CASSQDAGLAGGVDTQYF. CDR3 in DNA: TGCGCCAGCAGCCAAGACGCGGGACTAGCGGGAGGGGTAGATACGCAGTATTTT.